The 20 T cell receptor beta chains given below trace back to one sample, sequenced in a study of T cell repertoires in cytomegalovirus infection. Each CDR3 protein is one row after TCRdb ran MiXCR on the reads. The sample gives 85,000 to 120,000 distinct CDR3 sequences, approximately 16% of which show up once; less than 10% is in the top ten. Input material: PBMCs. The receptors stem from a human donor in good health (CMV status not recorded). Some clones in this sample may be carry-over from other donors' samples.

In its sample, this clonotype was seen a few times. V usage is TRBV6-2 or TRBV6-3 and J usage is TRBJ1-6; no clear D. Deletions cut 2 bases from V and 5 bases from J, with 13 bases between. CDR1 and CDR2 (germline): MNHEY, SVGEGT. This CDR3 contains 16 residues. CDR3 amino acids: CASSYGRVENNSPLHF. CDR3 DNA sequence: TGTGCCAGCAGTTACGGGCGGGTCGAGAATAATTCACCCCTCCACTTT.

The chain carries TRBV7-2 and TRBJ2-2, with 9 bases identical to TRBD1. Unmatched junction bases numbered 6, after V lost 0 bases and J lost 7 bases. Germline V gives CDR1 SGHTA, CDR2 FQGNSA. CDR3 length: 16 residues. The CDR3 region has the DNA TGTGCCAGCAGCTTAGCGACAGGGGGAATGGTCGGGGAGCTGTTTTTT. Its translation: CASSLATGGMVGELFF.

This clonotype appeared a few times. The junction shows a germline mismatch at one end, possibly a read error. The chain has TRBV7-6 and TRBJ2-7; possibly TRBD2 for D (6 bases). CDR3 size: 15 residues. Germline values: CDR1 SGHVS, CDR2 FNYEAQ. The CDR3 DNA reads TGTGCTAGCAGCTTAATGGAGGGGAGCTCCTACGAGCAGTACTTC. Encoded protein: CASSLMEGSSYEQYF.

This clonotype was seen ten or more times. CDR3 loop: CASSSPPTAAFF. The CDR3 region has the DNA TGTGCCAGCAGCTCCCCGCCCACGGCGGCTTTCTTT. The chain employs TRBV7-2 and TRBJ1-1; unclear D gene. Germline CDR1 reads SGHTA; CDR2 reads FQGNSA. The CDR3 runs to 12 residues. Trimming pared 4 bases from V and 11 bases from J, leaving 14 bases between.

This clonotype was observed many times. The CDR3 spells CASSVQGAANTEAFF. CDR3 DNA sequence: TGTGCCAGCAGCGTACAGGGGGCGGCGAACACTGAAGCTTTCTTT. The chain combines TRBV7-2 with TRBJ1-1, with TRBD1 matching over 9 bases. There are 15 residues in the CDR3. Germline-derived CDR1 and CDR2 are SGHTA and FQGNSA. The J segment lost 1 base and the V segment lost 5 bases, leaving 5 bases of the junction unmatched.

Ten or more counts support this clonotype. The genes are TRBV7-2 and TRBJ2-5, with 13 nucleotides matching TRBD2. This CDR3 contains 18 residues. With V trimmed by 6 bases and J by 4 bases, 14 bases remained unmatched. Germline V gene sequence: CDR1 SGHTA, CDR2 FQGNSA. As DNA, the CDR3 is TGTGCCAGCAGTCGGACTAGCGGGGGCGCCCGGGGGGGAGAGACCCAGTACTTC. Encoded protein: CASSRTSGGARGGETQYF.

This clonotype was seen at least ten times. This chain links TRBV29-1 with TRBJ2-7; no reliable D call. The germline gives CDR1 SQVTM, CDR2 ANQGSEA. Trimming took off 8 bases at V and 0 bases at J, with 11 bases between the two ends. The length of the CDR3 is 12 residues. In DNA form, the CDR3 reads TGCAGCTCCCAAGATAGCTCCTACGAGCAGTACTTC. Protein: CSSQDSSYEQYF.

V is TRBV7-9 and J is TRBJ2-5, with 13 bases matching TRBD2. The length of the CDR3 is 16 residues. The trim removed 5 bases at V and 11 bases at J, leaving 14 bases unmatched. Per the germline V gene, CDR1 is SEHNR and CDR2 is FQNEAQ (reference sequence). The CDR3 coding sequence is TGTGCCAGCAGCAAGACTAGCGGGGGGTACCAAGACACTCAGTACTTC. Translation gives CASSKTSGGYQDTQYF.

The chain combines TRBV20-1 with TRBJ2-3; 11 nucleotides agree with TRBD2. The CDR3 spans 19 residues. The ends lost 3 bases at V and 2 bases at J; junction bases unmatched: 16. CDR1 DFQATT and CDR2 SNEGSKA come from the germline V gene (reference sequence). The CDR3 reads CSASPALTGLADLTDTQYF. CDR3 in DNA: TGCAGTGCTAGCCCTGCCCTAACGGGACTAGCGGACCTCACAGATACGCAGTATTTT.

This clonotype was seen ten or more times. The rearrangement joins TRBV7-2 to TRBJ2-1; 11 nucleotides align to TRBD2. This CDR3 contains 16 residues. Germline CDR1 is SGHTA and CDR2 is FQGNSA. Trimming took 5 bases from V and 4 from J; bases not matched to a gene: 7. As DNA, the CDR3 is TGTGCCAGCAGCCTCGCTAGCGGGGGGTATTACAATGAGCAGTTCTTC. The encoded protein is CASSLASGGYYNEQFF.

Concerning this clonotype itself: The germline gene is not matched at one end of the junction; a read error may be the cause. This chain links TRBV20-1 with TRBJ2-5; 7 nucleotides match TRBD1. The CDR3 is 14 residues long. Germline V CDR1 and CDR2: DFQATT, SNEGSKA (reference sequence). The CDR3 protein is CSARPRTGGETQNF. The CDR3 DNA follows: TGCAGTGCTAGACCCCGGACAGGAGGAGAGACCCAGAACTTC.

This chain connects TRBV11-3 to TRBJ2-1; 14 bases fit TRBD2. The CDR3 extends over 15 amino acids. V trimming: 3 bases; J trimming: 13 bases; junction bases outside the gene matches: 8. CDR1 is SGHNT, CDR2 YENEEA, per germline. CDR3 nucleotides: TGTGCCAGCAGCTTCGGCGCGACTAGCGGGGGGGCCCAGTTCTTC. This codes for CASSFGATSGGAQFF.

V gene TRBV4-1 combines with J gene TRBJ1-1, with D maybe TRBD1 (5 bases). CDR3 length: 16 amino acids. Germline CDR1 MGHRA, CDR2 YSYEKL. V lost 0 bases to trimming and J lost 1 base, with 12 bases between them. The CDR3 reads CASSQDPGQTNTEAFF. CDR3 in DNA: TGCGCCAGCAGCCAAGATCCGGGGCAGACGAACACTGAAGCTTTCTTT.

The genes are TRBV29-1 and TRBJ2-5; 8 bases fit TRBD2. CDR1 is SQVTM and CDR2 is ANQGSEA in the germline V gene. Trimming removed 7 bases from V and 5 bases from J; junction bases left unmatched: 9. This CDR3 is built from 13 residues. CDR3 loop: CSATRGGLETQYF. CDR3 sequence (DNA): TGCAGCGCCACACGGGGGGGCCTCGAGACCCAGTACTTC. The whole variable domain, filled in from reference TRBV29-1 and TRBJ2-5, reads SAVISQKPSRDICQRGTSLTIQCQVDSQVTMMFWYRQQPGQSLTLIATANQGSEATYESGFVIDKFPISRPNLTFSTLTVSNMSPEDSSIYLCSATRGGLETQYFGPGTRLLVL.

This clonotype was counted a few times. This rearrangement joins TRBV2 to TRBJ1-1, with D perhaps TRBD1 (5 bases). Trimming removed 7 bases from V and 0 bases from J, with 6 bases in between. This CDR3 is built from 12 residues. Germline values: CDR1 SNHLY, CDR2 FYNNEI. The CDR3 here is CASTDMNTEAFF. CDR3 nucleotide sequence: TGTGCCAGCACGGACATGAACACTGAAGCTTTCTTT.

J is TRBJ2-3 and V is TRBV7-2, with TRBD2 matching 11 bases. Germline-derived CDR1 and CDR2 are SGHTA and FQGNSA. The CDR3 spans 18 residues. Trimming took 1 base from V and 1 from J; bases not matched to a gene: 7. The CDR3 reads CASSLVKTSGAGTDTQYF. The CDR3 DNA reads TGTGCCAGCAGCTTAGTCAAGACTAGCGGGGCTGGCACAGATACGCAGTATTTT.

This clonotype was counted at least ten times. The V and J genes are TRBV7-8 and TRBJ2-7; D perhaps matches TRBD1 (6 bases). V dropped 3 bases and J dropped 2 bases, with 14 bases sitting between them. This CDR3 is 15 amino acids long. CDR1 is SGHVS and CDR2 is FQNEAQ in the germline V gene. The CDR3 DNA sequence: TGTGCCAGCAGCTTGAGATACAGGGTACCCTACGAGCAGTACTTC. Translation: CASSLRYRVPYEQYF.

CDR3 nucleotide sequence: TGTGCCAGCAGCTTTAGGGTTCGGGAGACCCAGTACTTC. Protein sequence: CASSFRVRETQYF. The chain uses TRBV7-2 and TRBJ2-5, with no clear D. Trimming removed 3 bases at V and 5 bases at J, with 10 bases between. Germline V gives CDR1 SGHTA, CDR2 FQGNSA. This CDR3 has 13 amino acids.

This clonotype was detected many times. The V call is TRBV7-3, the J call TRBJ2-2; D remains unclear. This CDR3 is 13 amino acids long. V was cut by 5 bases and J by 1 base, with 5 bases left in between. Germline CDR1 reads SGHTA; CDR2 reads FQGTGA. CDR3 sequence reads: CASSTVNTGELFF. The DNA of the CDR3 is TGTGCCAGCAGCACGGTGAACACCGGGGAGCTGTTTTTT.

This chain joins TRBV28 and TRBJ1-5; D call uncertain. Trimming cost V 5 bases and J 2 bases, with 19 bases left between them. Looked up from germline, CDR1 is MDHEN and CDR2 is SYDVKM. The CDR3 consists of 17 residues. CDR3 sequence: CASSVTGFPRRNQPQHF. The CDR3 DNA reads as TGTGCCAGCAGTGTGACCGGGTTTCCAAGGCGCAATCAGCCCCAGCATTTT.